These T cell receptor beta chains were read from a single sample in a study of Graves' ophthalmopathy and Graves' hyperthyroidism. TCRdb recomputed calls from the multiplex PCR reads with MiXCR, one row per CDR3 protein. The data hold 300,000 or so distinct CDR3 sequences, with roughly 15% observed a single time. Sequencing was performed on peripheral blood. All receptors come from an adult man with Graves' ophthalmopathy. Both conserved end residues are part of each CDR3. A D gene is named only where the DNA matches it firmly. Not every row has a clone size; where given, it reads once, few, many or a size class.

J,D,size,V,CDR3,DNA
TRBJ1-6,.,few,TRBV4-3,CASSQGLGAISPLHF,TGCGCCAGCAGCCAAGGGCTTGGGGCAATCTCACCCCTCCACTTT
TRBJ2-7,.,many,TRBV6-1,CASSEWDGTYEQYF,TGTGCCAGCAGTGAATGGGACGGTACCTACGAGCAGTACTTC
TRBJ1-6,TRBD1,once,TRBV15,CATSSQQGANNSPLHF,TGTGCCACCAGCAGCCAACAGGGGGCGAATAATTCACCCCTCCACTTT
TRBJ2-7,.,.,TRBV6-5,CASSYWEGEAQYF,TGTGCCAGCAGTTACTGGGAAGGGGAAGCGCAGTACTTC
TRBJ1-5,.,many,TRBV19,CASGGSAQPQHF,TGTGCCAGTGGAGGGTCGGCTCAGCCCCAGCATTTT
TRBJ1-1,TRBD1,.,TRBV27,CASSTRDRDTEAFF,TGTGCCAGCAGTACCCGGGACAGGGACACTGAAGCTTTCTTT
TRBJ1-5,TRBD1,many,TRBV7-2,CASSSQGGTQPQHF,TGTGCCAGCAGCTCACAGGGGGGCACTCAGCCCCAGCATTTT
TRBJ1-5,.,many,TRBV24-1,CATGGGLFQPQHF,TGTGCCACCGGGGGGGGGTTGTTTCAGCCCCAGCATTTT
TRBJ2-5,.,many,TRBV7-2,CASSLGSGYQETQYF,TGTGCCAGCAGCTTAGGTAGCGGCTACCAAGAGACCCAGTACTTC
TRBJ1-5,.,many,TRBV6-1,CASSEARGEVHSNQPQHF,TGTGCCAGCAGTGAAGCGCGTGGAGAGGTACATAGCAATCAGCCCCAGCATTTT
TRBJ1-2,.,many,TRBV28,CASSSIDGTEVNYGYTF,TGTGCCAGCAGTTCCATCGACGGGACGGAGGTTAACTATGGCTACACCTTC
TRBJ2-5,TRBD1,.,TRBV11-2,CASSSGTGRSQETQYF,TGTGCCAGCAGCTCCGGGACAGGGAGATCCCAAGAGACCCAGTACTTC
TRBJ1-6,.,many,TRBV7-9,CASSSGTPNSPLHF,TGTGCCAGCAGCTCCGGGACACCCAATTCACCCCTCCACTTT
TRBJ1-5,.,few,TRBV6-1,CASSTDGSNQPQHF,TGTGCCAGTTCGACGGACGGTAGCAATCAGCCCCAGCATTTT
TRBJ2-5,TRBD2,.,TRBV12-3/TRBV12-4,CASSETSKTQYF,TGTGCCAGCAGTGAGACTAGCAAGACCCAGTACTTC
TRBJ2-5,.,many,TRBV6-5,CASSYSPGGQETQYF,TGTGCCAGCAGTTACTCGCCCGGGGGCCAAGAGACCCAGTACTTC
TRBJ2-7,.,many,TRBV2,CASRTGRGEQYF,TGTGCCAGCAGGACGGGAAGGGGCGAGCAGTACTTC
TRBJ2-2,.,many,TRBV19,CASSILRATGELFF,TGTGCCAGTAGTATCTTGAGGGCTACCGGGGAGCTGTTTTTT
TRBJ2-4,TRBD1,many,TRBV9,CASSLGQGRNIQYF,TGTGCCAGCAGCCTCGGACAGGGGAGAAACATTCAGTACTTC
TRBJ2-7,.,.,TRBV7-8,CASSTNRYSYEQYF,TGTGCCAGCAGCACGAACAGGTATTCCTACGAGCAGTACTTC
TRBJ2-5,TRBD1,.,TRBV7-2,CASSLAGTGISETQYF,TGTGCCAGCAGCTTAGCCGGGACAGGGATTTCAGAGACCCAGTACTTC
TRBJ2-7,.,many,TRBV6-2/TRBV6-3,CASIRARQPRTDEQYF,TGTGCCAGCATTCGAGCCCGGCAACCAAGAACGGACGAGCAGTACTTC
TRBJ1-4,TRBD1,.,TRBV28,CASSFQGGPNEKLFF,TGTGCCAGCAGTTTCCAGGGGGGGCCTAATGAAAAACTGTTTTTT
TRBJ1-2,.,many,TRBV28,CASTPGSWGYTF,TGTGCCAGCACCCCCGGGTCTTGGGGCTACACCTTC
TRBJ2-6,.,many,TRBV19,CASSIERTTIGANVLTF,TGTGCCAGTAGTATAGAACGGACAACAATTGGGGCCAACGTCCTGACTTTC
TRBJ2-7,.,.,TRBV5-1,CASSLGEDFGYEQYF,TGCGCCAGCAGCTTGGGTGAGGACTTCGGCTACGAGCAGTACTTC
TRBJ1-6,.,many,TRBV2,CASRRHTNNSPLHF,TGTGCCAGCAGGAGACATACAAATAATTCACCCCTCCACTTT
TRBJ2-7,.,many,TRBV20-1,CSAYGEGPSYEQYF,TGCAGTGCTTACGGCGAGGGTCCCTCCTACGAGCAGTACTTC
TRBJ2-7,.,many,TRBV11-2,CASSLFGGRQYEQYF,TGTGCCAGCAGCTTATTCGGGGGGCGGCAGTACGAGCAGTACTTC
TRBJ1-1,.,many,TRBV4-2,CASSHQDRQNTEAFF,TGTGCCAGCAGCCACCAAGACAGGCAGAACACTGAAGCTTTCTTT
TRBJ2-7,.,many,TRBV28,CASSLLVGAYEQYF,TGTGCCAGCAGTTTGTTGGTAGGGGCCTACGAGCAGTACTTC
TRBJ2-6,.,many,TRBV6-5,CASSPSGREAFSGANVLTF,TGTGCCAGCAGCCCCTCCGGTAGGGAGGCCTTCTCTGGGGCCAACGTCCTGACTTTC
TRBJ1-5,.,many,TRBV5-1,CASSLDRASNQPQHF,TGCGCCAGCAGCTTGGACAGGGCTAGCAATCAGCCCCAGCATTTT
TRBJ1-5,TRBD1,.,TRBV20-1,CSAEGTGEGNQPQHF,TGCAGTGCGGAAGGGACAGGCGAGGGCAATCAGCCCCAGCATTTT
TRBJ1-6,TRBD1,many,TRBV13,CASSFAPTGINSPLHF,TGTGCCAGCAGCTTCGCCCCGACAGGGATTAATTCACCCCTCCACTTT
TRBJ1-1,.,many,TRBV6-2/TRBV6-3,CASSFMGWNTEAFF,TGTGCCAGCAGTTTTATGGGGTGGAACACTGAAGCTTTCTTT
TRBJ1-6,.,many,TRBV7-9,CASSLTDDSPLHF,TGTGCCAGCAGCTTGACAGACGATTCACCCCTCCACTTT
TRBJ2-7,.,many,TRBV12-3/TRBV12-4,CASSFLVEQYF,TGTGCCAGCAGTTTTCTGGTGGAGCAGTACTTC
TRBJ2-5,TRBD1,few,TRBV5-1,CASSSGLTGAIQETQYF,TGCGCCAGCAGCTCAGGATTGACAGGGGCGATCCAAGAGACCCAGTACTTC
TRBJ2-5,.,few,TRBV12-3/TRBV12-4,CASSPVSPWETQYF,TGTGCCAGCAGTCCCGTTAGTCCGTGGGAGACCCAGTACTTC
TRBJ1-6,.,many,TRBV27,CASSPVGFDSPLHF,TGTGCCAGCAGTCCAGTGGGGTTCGATTCACCCCTCCACTTT
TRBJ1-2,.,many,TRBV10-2,CASRSGSGGLGYTF,TGCGCCAGCAGATCAGGCAGCGGAGGCCTTGGCTACACCTTC
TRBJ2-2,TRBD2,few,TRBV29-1,CSVRDIGTVVRGLAGPGELFF,TGCAGCGTGAGGGATATAGGGACAGTTGTCAGGGGACTAGCGGGACCCGGGGAGCTGTTTTTT
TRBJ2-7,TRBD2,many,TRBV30,CAWTSGLGGYEQYF,TGTGCCTGGACGTCGGGACTAGGGGGCTACGAGCAGTACTTC
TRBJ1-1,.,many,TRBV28,CASSTDLGNTEAFF,TGTGCCAGCAGTACCGACCTGGGGAACACTGAAGCTTTCTTT
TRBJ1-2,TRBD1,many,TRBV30,CAWSVLRGQGGGHTF,TGTGCCTGGAGTGTACTTCGCGGACAGGGAGGGGGCCACACCTTC
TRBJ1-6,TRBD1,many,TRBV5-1,CASSLTGASSNSPLHF,TGCGCCAGCAGCTTGACAGGGGCCTCGAGCAATTCACCCCTCCACTTT
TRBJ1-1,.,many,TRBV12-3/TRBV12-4,CASREGTTEAFF,TGTGCCAGCAGGGAAGGAACAACTGAAGCTTTCTTT
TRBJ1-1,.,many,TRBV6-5,CASSSYRDTEAFF,TGTGCCAGCAGTTCATACAGGGACACTGAAGCTTTCTTT
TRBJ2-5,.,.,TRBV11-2,CASSPGGTQETQYF,TGTGCCAGCAGCCCCGGCGGAACCCAAGAGACCCAGTACTTC
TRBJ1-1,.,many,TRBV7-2,CASSWGGGSYEAFF,TGTGCCAGCAGCTGGGGGGGGGGAAGCTATGAAGCTTTCTTT
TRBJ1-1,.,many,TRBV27,CASSFGVLEAFF,TGTGCCAGCAGTTTTGGGGTCCTTGAAGCTTTCTTT
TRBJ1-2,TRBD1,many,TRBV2,CASRARGSGGYGYGYTF,TGTGCCAGCAGAGCCCGTGGGTCAGGGGGGTACGGCTATGGCTACACCTTC